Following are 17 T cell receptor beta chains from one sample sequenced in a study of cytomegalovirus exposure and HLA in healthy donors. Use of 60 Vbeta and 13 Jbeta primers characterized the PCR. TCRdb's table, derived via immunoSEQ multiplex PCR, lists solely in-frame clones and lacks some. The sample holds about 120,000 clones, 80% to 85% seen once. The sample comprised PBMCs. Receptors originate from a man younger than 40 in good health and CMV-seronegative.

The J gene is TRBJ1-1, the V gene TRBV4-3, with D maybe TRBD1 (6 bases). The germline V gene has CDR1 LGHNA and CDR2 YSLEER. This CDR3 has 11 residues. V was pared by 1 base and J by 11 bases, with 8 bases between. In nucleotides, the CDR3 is TGCGCCAGCAGCCAAGCAGGGGTGGCTTTCTTT. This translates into CASSQAGVAFF.

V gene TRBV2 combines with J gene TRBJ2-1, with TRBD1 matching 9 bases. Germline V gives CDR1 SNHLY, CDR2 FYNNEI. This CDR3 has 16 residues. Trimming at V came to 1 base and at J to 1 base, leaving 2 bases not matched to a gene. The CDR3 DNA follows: TGTGCCAGCAGTGAAGGACAGGGGGTATCCTACAATGAGCAGTTCTTC. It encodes CASSEGQGVSYNEQFF.

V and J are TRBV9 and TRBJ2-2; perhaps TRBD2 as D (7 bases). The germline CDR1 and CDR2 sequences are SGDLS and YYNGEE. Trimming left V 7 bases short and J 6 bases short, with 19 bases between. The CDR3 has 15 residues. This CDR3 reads CASLTKGGKAGELFF. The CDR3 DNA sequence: TGTGCCAGCCTTACCAAGGGGGGGAAGGCCGGGGAGCTGTTTTTT.

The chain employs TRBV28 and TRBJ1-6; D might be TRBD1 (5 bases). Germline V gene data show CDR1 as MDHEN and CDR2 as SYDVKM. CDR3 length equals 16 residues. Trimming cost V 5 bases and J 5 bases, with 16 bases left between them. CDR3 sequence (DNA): TGTGCCAGCAGTCACCCAGGGCGGGAAAATAATTCACCCCTCCACTTT. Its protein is CASSHPGRENNSPLHF.

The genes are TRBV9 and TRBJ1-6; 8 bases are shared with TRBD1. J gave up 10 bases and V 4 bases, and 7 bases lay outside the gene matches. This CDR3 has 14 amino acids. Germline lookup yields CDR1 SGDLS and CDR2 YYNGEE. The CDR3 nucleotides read TGTGCCAGCAGCTCTAGACAGGGGCGCTCACCCCTCCACTTT. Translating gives CASSSRQGRSPLHF.

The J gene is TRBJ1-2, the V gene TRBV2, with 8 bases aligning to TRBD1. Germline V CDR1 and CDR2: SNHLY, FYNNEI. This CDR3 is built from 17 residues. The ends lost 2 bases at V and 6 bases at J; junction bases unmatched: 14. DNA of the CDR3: TGTGCCAGCAGTGAATTCTGGAGCGGGACAGGACTCGATGGCTACACCTTC. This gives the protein CASSEFWSGTGLDGYTF.

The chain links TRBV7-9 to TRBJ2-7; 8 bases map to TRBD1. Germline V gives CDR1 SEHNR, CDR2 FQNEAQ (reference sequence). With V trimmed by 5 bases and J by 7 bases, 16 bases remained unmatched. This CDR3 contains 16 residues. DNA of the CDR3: TGTGCCAGCAGCCCACCCCCCCGAGACAGGGGCGGGGAGCAGTACTTC. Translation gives CASSPPPRDRGGEQYF. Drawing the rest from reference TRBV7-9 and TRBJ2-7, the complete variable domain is DTGVSQNPRHKITKRGQNVTFRCDPISEHNRLYWYRQTLGQGPEFLTYFQNEAQLEKSRLLSDRFSAERPKGSFSTLEIQRTEQGDSAMYLCASSPPPRDRGGEQYFGPGTRLTVT.

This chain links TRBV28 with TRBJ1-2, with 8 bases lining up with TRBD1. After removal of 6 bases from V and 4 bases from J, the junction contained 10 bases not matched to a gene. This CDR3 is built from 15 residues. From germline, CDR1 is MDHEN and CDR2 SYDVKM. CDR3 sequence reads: CASSSIQGVPYGYTF. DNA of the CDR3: TGTGCCAGCAGCTCCATACAGGGGGTCCCCTATGGCTACACCTTC.

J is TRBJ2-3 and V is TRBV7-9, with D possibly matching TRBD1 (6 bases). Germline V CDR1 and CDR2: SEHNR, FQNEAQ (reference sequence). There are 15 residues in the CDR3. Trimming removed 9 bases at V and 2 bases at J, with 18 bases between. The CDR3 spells CASETGQFYTDTQYF. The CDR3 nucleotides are TGTGCCAGTGAGACCGGACAGTTTTACACAGATACGCAGTATTTT.

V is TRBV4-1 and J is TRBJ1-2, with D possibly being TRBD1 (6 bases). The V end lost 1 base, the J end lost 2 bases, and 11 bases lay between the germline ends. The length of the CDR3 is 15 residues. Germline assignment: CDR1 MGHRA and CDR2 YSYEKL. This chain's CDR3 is CASSQAPGHNYGYTF. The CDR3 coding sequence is TGCGCCAGCAGCCAAGCCCCGGGACACAACTATGGCTACACCTTC.

CDR3 amino acids: CASGRGTGELFF. CDR3 coding DNA: TGTGCCAGCGGTAGAGGCACCGGGGAGCTGTTTTTT. The chain combines TRBV2 with TRBJ2-2; D is undetermined. The CDR3 contains 12 residues. The V gene's germline CDR1 is SNHLY and CDR2 FYNNEI. Trimming stripped 8 bases from V and 4 bases from J, with 8 bases between.

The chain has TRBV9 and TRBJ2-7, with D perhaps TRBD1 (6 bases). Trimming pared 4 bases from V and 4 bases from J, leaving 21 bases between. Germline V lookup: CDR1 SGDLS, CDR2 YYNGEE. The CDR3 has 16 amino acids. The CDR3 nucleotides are TGTGCCAGCAGCCCATCTTACAGGGAGAGTTGGTACGAGCAGTACTTC. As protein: CASSPSYRESWYEQYF. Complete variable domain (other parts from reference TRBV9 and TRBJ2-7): DSGVTQTPKHLITATGQRVTLRCSPRSGDLSVYWYQQSLDQGLQFLIQYYNGEERAKGNILERFSAQQFPDLHSELNLSSLELGDSALYFCASSPSYRESWYEQYFGPGTRLTVT.

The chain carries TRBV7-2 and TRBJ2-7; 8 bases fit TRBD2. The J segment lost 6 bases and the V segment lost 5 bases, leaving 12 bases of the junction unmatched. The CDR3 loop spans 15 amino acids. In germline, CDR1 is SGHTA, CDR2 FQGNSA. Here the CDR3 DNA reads TGTGCCAGCAGCCCCTTAGCGGGGCCCCGGGGCGAGCAGTACTTC. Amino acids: CASSPLAGPRGEQYF.

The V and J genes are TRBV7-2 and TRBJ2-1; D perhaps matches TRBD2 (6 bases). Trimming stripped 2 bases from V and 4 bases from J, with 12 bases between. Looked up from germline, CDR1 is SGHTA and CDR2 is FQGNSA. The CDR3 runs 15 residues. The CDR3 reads CASSLTRGQYNEQFF. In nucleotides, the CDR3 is TGTGCCAGCAGCTTAACGCGGGGCCAATACAATGAGCAGTTCTTC.

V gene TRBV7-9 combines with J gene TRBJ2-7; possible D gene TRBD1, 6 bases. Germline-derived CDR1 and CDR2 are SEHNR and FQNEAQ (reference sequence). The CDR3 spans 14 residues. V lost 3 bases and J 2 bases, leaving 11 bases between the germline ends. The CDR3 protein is CASSFLDSPYEQYF. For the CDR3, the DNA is TGTGCCAGCAGCTTTCTGGACAGTCCCTACGAGCAGTACTTC.

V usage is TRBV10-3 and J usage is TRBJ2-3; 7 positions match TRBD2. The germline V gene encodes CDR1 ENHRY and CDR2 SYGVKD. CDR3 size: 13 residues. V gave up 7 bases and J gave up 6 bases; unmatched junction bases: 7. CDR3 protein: CAIKASGMDTQYF. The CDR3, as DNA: TGTGCCATCAAGGCTAGCGGAATGGATACGCAGTATTTT.

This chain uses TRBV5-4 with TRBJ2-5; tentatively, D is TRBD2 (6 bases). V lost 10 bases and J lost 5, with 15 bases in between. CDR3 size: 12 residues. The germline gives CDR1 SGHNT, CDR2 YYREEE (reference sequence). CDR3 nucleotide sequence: TGTGCCGGTGGTAGTGGGGGGGAGACCCAGTACTTC. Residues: CAGGSGGETQYF.